The text below deals with one T cell receptor (beta chain). Its antigen is not identified. Time point specified: week 23, last vaccination. One vaccine dose held 300 ug of mutant IDH1 20-mer peptide and came with topical imiquimod. These data belong to a study of a mutant IDH1 vaccine in newly diagnosed glioma. Profiled with immunoSEQ multiplex PCR; TCRdb holds only in-frame clones, not every one. Among around 29,000 clones listed, approximately 80% were seen once. This clonotype was sampled from a woman in her late teens or twenties with glioma. The material sequenced was PBMCs, taken from a glioma patient whose treatment included an IDH1 peptide vaccine.

CDR3 nucleotide sequence: TGTGCCAGTAGTATAACACGACCGGAGCCCCAGCATTTT. It translates to CASSITRPEPQHF. This chain connects TRBV19 to TRBJ1-5, with D uncertain. The germline V and J ends were trimmed by 2 bases and 8 bases, with 10 bases remaining between them. Germline V gene lookup returns CDR1 LNHDA and CDR2 SQIVND (reference sequence). This CDR3 comprises 13 residues.